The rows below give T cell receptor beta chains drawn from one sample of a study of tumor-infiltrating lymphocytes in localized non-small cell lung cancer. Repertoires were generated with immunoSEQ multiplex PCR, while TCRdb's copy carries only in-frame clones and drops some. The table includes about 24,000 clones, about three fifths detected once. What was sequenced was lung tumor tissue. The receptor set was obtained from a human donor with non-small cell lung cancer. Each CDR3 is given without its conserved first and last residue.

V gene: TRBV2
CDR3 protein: ASSVWGEESEQY

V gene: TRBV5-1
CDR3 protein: ASSLSSGITSSEQY

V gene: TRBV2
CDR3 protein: ASSYSGTGLMNTEAF

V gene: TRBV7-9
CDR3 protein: ASRKEGVYGYT

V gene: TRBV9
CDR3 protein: ASGKGPSYEQY

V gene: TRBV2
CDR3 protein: ASSRLAASSYNEQF

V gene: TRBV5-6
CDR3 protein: ASTLGLGNQPQH

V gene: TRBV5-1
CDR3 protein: ASSEGGWGQPQH

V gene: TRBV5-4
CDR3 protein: ASSATSALQGEQF

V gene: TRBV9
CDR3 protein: ASNRDRGADTQY

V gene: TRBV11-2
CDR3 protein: ASSLTGTEGYT

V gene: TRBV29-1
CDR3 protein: SVERLSYNEQF

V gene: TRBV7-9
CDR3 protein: ASSLGNGGQGRDEQF

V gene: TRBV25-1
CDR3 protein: ASSGVDRGEGNEQF

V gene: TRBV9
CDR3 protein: ASSVGGGRPDTQY

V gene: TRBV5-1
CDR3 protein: ASSLVASGGSITYEQY

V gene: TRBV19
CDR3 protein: ASSMWGTNEKLF

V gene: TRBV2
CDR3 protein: ALSPGQQETQY

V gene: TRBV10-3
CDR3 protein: AISDITGGLGLAAEGEQY

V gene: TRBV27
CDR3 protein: ASSLRSGNTGELF

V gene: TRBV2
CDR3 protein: ASSEWGTGVRNEQF

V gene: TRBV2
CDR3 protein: ASIENTEAF

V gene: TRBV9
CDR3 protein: ASSPGHSSEQY

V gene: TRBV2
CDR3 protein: ASSFAGAGELF

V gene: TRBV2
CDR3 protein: ASSWDRANTEAF

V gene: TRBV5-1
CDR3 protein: ASSSSQGTYRTEAF

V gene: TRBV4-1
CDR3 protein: ASSQWTSGEAGTDTQY

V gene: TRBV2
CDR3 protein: ASSRGLGQPQH

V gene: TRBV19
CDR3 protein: ASSVDTDQETQY

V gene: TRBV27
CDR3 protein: ASSLEDRVRLNNQPQH

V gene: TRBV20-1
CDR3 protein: SASGDGYT

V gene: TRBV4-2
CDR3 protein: ASSPADQTYEQY

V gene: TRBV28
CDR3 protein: ASSPTQNIQY

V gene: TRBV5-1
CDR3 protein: ASSQGTGDFGNQPQH

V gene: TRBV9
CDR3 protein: ASSVVSGSHPTEAF

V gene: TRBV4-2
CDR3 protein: ASSQGLAGSYEQY

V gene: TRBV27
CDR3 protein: ASSLSPSFNTEAF

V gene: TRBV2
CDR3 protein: ASMKGGVLFGEKLF

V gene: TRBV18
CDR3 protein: ASSPGQAYGYT

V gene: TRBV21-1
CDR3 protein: ASTPRGIFSGNTIY

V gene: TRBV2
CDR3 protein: ASSINRGTGLETQY

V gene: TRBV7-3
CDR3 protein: ASSPTNGNTIY

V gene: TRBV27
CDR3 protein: ASRWGGGNTEAF

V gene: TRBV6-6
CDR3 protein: ASRQGDTGELF

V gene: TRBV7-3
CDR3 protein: ASSLGGGLVAGELF

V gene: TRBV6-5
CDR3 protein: ASSPGPNYGYT

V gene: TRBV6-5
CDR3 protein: ASSYLTSGYNEQF

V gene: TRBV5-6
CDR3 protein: ASSYDTQGLGEAF

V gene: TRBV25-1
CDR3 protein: ASSESGTRETQY

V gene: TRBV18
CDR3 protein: ASSQNSALSYNEQF

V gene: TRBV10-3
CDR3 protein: ATRQGNPADTQY

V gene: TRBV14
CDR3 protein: ASSPYLLAGVSGANVLT

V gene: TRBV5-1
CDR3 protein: ASSAGLDLMNTEAF

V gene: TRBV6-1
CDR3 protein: ASSENIPYEQY